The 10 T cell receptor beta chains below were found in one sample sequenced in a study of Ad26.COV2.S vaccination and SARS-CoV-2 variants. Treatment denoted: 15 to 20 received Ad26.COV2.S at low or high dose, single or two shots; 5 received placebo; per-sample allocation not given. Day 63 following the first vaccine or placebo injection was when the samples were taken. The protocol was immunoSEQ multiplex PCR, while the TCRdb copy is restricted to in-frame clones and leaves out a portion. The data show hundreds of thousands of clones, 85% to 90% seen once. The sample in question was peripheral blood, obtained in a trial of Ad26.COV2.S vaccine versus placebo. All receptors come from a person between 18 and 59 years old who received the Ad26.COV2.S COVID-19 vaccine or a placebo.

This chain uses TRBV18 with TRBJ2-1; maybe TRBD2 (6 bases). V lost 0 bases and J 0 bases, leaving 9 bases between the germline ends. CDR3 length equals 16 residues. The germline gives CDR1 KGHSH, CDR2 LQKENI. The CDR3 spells CASSPPEGSSYNEQFF. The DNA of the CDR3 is TGTGCCAGCTCACCACCGGAGGGAAGCTCCTACAATGAGCAGTTCTTC.

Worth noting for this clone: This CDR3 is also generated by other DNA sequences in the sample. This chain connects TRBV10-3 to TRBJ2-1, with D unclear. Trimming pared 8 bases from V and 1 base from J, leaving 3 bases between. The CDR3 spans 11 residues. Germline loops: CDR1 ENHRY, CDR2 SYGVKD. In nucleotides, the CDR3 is TGTGCCATCTCATCCTACAATGAGCAGTTCTTC. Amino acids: CAISSYNEQFF.

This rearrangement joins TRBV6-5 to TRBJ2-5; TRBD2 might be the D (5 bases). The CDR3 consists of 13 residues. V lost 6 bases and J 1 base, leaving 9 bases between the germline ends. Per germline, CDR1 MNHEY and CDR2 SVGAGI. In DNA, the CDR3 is TGTGCCAGCAGCGCCAGCGGCCAAGAGACCCAGTACTTC. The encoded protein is CASSASGQETQYF.

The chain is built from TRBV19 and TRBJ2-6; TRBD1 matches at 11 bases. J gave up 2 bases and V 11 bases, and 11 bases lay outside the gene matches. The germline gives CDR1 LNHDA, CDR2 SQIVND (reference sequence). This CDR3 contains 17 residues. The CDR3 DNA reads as TGTGCCCATAGCCCCGGGACAGGGGGTGCTGGGGCCAACGTCCTGACTTTC. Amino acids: CAHSPGTGGAGANVLTF.

CDR3 residues: CASSEAEETQYF. CDR3 in DNA: TGTGCCAGCAGTGAGGCGGAAGAGACCCAGTACTTC. The genes are TRBV2 and TRBJ2-5; D is uncertain. The CDR3 runs 12 residues. CDR1 is SNHLY and CDR2 is FYNNEI in the germline V gene. With 3 bases removed from V and 3 bases from J, the gap between germline ends came to 5 bases. The full variable domain, rest sourced from reference TRBV2 and TRBJ2-5, is EPEVTQTPSHQVTQMGQEVILRCVPISNHLYFYWYRQILGQKVEFLVSFYNNEISEKSEIFDDQFSVERPDGSNFTLKIRSTKLEDSAMYFCASSEAEETQYFGPGTRLLVL.

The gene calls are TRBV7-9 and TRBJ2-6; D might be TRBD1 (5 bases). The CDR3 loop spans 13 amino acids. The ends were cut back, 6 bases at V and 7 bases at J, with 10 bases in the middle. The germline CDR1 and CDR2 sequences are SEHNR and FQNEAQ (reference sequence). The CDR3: CASSGAIANVLTF. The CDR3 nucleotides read TGTGCCAGCAGTGGGGCGATTGCCAACGTCCTGACTTTC.

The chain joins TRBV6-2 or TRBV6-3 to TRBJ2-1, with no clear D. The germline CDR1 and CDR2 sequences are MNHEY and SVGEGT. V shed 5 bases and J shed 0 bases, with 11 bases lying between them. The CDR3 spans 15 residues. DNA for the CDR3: TGTGCCAGCAGTATGCAGGTACCCTCCTACAATGAGCAGTTCTTC. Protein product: CASSMQVPSYNEQFF.

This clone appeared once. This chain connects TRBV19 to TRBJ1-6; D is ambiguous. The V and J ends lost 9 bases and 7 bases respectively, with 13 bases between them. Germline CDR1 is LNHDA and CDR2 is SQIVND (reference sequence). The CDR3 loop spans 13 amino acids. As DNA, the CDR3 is TGTGCCAGCGTCGGCACCAACAATTCACCCCTCCACTTT. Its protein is CASVGTNNSPLHF.

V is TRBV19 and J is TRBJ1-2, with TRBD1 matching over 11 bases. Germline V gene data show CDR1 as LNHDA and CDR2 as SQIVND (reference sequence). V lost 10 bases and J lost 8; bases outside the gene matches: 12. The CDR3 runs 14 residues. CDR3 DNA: TGTGCCACCGCCCTAGGACAGGGGGCTGGCGGCTACACCTTC. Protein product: CATALGQGAGGYTF.

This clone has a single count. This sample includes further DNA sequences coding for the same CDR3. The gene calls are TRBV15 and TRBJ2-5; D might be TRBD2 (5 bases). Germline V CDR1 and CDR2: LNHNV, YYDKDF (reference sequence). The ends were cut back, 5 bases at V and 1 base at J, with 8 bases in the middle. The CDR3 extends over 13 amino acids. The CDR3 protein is CATSRDSQETQYF. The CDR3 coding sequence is TGTGCCACCAGCCGGGATTCCCAAGAGACCCAGTACTTC.